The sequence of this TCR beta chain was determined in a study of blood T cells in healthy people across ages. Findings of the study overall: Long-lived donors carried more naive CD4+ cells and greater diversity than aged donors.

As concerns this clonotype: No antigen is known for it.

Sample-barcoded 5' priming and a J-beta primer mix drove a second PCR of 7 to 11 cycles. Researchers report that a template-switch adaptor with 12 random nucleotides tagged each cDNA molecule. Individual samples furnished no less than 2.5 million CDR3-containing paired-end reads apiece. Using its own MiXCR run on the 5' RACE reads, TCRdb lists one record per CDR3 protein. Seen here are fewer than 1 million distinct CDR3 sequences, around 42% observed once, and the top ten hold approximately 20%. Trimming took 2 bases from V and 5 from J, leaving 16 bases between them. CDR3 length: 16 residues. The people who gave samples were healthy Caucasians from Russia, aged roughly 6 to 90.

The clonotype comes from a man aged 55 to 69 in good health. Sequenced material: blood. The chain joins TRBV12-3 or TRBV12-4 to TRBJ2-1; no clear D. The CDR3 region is CASSLKSGQYNNEQFF. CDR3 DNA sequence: TGTGCCAGCAGTTTAAAGTCTGGTCAGTACAACAATGAGCAGTTCTTC.